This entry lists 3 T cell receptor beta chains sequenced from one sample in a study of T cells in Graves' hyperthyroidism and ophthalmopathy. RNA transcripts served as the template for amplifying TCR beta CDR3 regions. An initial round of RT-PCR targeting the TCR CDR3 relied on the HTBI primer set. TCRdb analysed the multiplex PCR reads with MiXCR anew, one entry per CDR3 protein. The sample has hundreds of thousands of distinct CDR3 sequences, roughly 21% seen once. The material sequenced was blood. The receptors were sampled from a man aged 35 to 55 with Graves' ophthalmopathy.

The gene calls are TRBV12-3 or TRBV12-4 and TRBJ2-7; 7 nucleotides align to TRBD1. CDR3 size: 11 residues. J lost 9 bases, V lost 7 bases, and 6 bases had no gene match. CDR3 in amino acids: CASTHGQVQYF. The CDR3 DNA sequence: TGTGCCAGCACTCACGGACAGGTGCAGTACTTC.

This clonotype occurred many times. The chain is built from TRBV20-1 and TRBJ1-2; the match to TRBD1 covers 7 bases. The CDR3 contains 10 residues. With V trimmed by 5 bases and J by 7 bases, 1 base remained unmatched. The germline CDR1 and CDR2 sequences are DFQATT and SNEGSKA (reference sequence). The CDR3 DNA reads TGCAGTGCTCGGGACAGTGGCTACACCTTC. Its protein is CSARDSGYTF.

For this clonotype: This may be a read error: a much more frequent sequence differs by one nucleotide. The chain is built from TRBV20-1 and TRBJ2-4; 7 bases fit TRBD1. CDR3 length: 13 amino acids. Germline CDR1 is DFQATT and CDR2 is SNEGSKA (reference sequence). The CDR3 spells CSAREGGKNIRYF. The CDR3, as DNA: TGCAGTGCTAGAGAAGGGGGCAAAAACATTCGGTACTTC.